This T cell receptor (beta chain) was profiled in a study of blood T cell repertoires in COVID-19. Across the whole study: The origin of the acute and convalescent COVID-19 samples was the United States, Italy and Spain.

Original data processing: The assay estimated nucleated cells by amplifying reference gene primers. Clones were sequenced by immunoSEQ multiplex PCR, and TCRdb holds only the in-frame ones, with some missing. V and J calls and clone size come straight from that table; D and trimming were deduced from the DNA. The sample has some 310,000 clones, roughly 87% seen once. Germline values: CDR1 MDHEN, CDR2 SYDVKM. There are 12 residues in the CDR3. V was clipped by 5 bases and J by 7 bases, with 12 bases between them. The specimen sequenced was peripheral blood. J is TRBJ2-7 and V is TRBV28; no clear D. The receptor was isolated from a man in his fifties with active or convalescent COVID-19. CDR3 loop: CASSPMLREQYF. The CDR3 DNA reads as TGTGCCAGCAGTCCCATGCTTCGGGAGCAGTACTTC.